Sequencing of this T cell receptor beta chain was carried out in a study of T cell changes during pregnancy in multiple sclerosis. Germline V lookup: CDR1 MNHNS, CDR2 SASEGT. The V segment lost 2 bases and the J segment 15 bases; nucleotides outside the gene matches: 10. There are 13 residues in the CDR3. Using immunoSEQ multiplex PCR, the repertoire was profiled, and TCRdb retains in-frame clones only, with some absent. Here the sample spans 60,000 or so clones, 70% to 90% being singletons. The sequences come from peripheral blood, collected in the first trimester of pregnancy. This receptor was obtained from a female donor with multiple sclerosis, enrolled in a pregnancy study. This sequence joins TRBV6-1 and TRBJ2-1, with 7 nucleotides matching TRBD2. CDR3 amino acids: CASSENLGRVPFF. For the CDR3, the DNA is TGTGCCAGCAGTGAAAATTTAGGGAGGGTTCCGTTCTTC.